This T cell receptor (beta chain) was identified in a study of shared clonotypes between healthy human individuals. At the level of the study: A couple of female and a few male donors aged 18 to 49 were enrolled. Used for every donor were three CD4 naive, three CD4 memory, two CD8 naive and one CD8 memory plate. Regarding the study as a whole: Shared across a few donors were 4% to 5% of the naive CD4 clonotypes.

On this clone itself: Its antigen is currently unknown.

The CDR3 totals 14 residues. The germline V and J ends were trimmed by 4 bases and 4 bases, with 13 bases remaining between them. Germline V CDR1 and CDR2: MDHEN, SYDVKM. Original methodology: Filtering differed for immunoSEQ, which gave only junction sequences without quality scores. The protocol was immunoSEQ multiplex PCR, while the TCRdb copy is restricted to in-frame clones and leaves out a portion. V, J and clone size were drawn from that table, and D and trimming were deduced from the DNA. The sample gives 2 million to 3 million clones, over 85% of which show up once; 0.35% to 0.45% is in the top ten.

This clonotype was obtained from a man in his late teens or twenties in good health. Some clones in this sample may be carry-over from other donors' samples. This chain connects TRBV28 to TRBJ1-2, with D maybe TRBD1 (5 bases). The material sequenced was naive CD4+ T cells from PBMCs. Subset specified: CD45RA+ positively selected. This CDR3 reads CASSSPGRAYGYTF. The DNA of the CDR3 is TGTGCCAGCAGTTCCCCAGGGCGGGCCTATGGCTACACCTTC.